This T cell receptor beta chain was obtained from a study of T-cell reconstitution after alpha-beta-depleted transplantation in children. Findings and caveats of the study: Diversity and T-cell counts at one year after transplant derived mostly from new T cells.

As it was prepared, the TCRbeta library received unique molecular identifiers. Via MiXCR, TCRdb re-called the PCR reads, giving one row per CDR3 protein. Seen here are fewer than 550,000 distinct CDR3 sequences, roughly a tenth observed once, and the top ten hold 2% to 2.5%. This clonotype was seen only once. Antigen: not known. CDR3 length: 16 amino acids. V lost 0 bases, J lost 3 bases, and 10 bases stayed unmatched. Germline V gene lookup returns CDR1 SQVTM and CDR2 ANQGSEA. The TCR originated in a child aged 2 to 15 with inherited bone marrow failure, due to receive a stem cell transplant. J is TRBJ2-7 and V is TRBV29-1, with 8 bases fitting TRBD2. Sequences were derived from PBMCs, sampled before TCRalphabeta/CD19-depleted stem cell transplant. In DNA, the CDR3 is TGCAGCGTTGAAGAGCCCTCGAGCGGGAGACTCTACGAGCAGTACTTC. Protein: CSVEEPSSGRLYEQYF.